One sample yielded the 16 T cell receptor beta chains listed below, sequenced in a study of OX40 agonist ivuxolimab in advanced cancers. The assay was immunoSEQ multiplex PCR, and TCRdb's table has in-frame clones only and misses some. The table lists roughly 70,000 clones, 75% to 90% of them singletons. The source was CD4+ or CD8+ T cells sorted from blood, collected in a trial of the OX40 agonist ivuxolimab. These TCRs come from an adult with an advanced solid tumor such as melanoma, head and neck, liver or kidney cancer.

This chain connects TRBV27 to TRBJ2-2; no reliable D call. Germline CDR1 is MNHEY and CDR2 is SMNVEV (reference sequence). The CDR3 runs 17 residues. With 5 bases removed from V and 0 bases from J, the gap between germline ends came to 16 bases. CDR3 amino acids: CASSGWKRAPNTGELFF. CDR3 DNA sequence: TGTGCCAGCAGTGGGTGGAAAAGGGCCCCGAACACCGGGGAGCTGTTTTTT.

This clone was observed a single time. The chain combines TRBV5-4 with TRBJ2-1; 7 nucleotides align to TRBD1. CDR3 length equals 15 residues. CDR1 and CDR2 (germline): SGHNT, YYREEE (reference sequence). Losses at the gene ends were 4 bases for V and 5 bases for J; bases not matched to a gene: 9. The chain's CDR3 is CASSGGTGAHNEQFF. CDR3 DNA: TGTGCCAGCAGCGGGGGAACAGGGGCGCACAATGAGCAGTTCTTC.

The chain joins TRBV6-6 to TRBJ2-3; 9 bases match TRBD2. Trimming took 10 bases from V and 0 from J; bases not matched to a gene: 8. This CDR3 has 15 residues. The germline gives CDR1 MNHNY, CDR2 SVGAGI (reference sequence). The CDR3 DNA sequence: TGTGCCACCATTCACACTAGCGGGAGCACAGATACGCAGTATTTT. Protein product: CATIHTSGSTDTQYF.

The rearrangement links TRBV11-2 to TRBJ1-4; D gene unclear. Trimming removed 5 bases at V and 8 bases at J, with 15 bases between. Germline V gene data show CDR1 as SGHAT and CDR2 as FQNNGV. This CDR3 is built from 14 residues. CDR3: CASSPGLSGEKLFF. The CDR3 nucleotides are TGTGCCAGCAGCCCAGGCCTAAGCGGCGAAAAACTGTTTTTT.

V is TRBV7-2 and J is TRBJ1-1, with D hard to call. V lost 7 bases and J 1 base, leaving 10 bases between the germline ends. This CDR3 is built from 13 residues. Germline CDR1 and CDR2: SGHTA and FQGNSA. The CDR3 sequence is CASTSGRNTEAFF. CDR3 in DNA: TGTGCCAGCACCTCCGGCCGGAACACTGAAGCTTTCTTT.

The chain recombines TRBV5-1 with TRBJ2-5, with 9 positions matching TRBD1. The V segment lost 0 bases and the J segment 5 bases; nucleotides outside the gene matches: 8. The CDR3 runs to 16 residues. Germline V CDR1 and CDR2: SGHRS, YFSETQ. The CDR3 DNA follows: TGCGCCAGCAGCTTGGCCATAACAGGGGGCCGGGAGACCCAGTACTTC. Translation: CASSLAITGGRETQYF.

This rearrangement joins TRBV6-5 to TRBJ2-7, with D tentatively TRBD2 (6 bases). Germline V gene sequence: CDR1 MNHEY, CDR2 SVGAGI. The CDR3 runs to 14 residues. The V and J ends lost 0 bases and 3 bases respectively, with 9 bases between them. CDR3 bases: TGTGCCAGCAGTTACTCCGGGAGCCACTACGAGCAGTACTTC. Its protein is CASSYSGSHYEQYF.

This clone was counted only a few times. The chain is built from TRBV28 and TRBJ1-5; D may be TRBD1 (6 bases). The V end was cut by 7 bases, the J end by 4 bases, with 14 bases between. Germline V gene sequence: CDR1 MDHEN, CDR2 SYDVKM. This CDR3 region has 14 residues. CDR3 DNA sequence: TGTGCCAGCACCGTAGGGGACACAAATCAGCCCCAGCATTTT. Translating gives CASTVGDTNQPQHF.

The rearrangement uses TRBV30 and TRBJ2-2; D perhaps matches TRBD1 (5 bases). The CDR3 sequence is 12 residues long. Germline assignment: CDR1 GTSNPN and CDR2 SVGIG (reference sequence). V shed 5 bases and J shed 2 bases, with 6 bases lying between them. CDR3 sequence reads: CAWWTNTGELFF. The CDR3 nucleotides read TGTGCCTGGTGGACAAACACCGGGGAGCTGTTTTTT.

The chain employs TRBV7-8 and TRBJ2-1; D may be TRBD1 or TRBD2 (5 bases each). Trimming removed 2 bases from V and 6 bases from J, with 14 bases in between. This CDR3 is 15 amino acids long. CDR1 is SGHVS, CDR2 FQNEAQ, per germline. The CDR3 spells CASSLFRGTANEQFF. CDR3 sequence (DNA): TGTGCCAGCAGCTTATTTCGAGGGACCGCCAATGAGCAGTTCTTC.

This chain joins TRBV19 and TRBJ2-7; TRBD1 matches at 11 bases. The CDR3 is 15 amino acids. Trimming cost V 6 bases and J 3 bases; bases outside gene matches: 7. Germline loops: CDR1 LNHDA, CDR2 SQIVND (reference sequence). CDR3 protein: CASSPVGTGGYEQYF. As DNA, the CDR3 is TGTGCCAGTAGCCCGGTGGGGACAGGGGGCTACGAGCAGTACTTC.

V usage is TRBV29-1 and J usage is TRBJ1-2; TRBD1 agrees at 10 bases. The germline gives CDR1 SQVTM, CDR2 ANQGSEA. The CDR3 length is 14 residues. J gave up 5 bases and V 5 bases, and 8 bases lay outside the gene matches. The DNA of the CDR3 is TGCAGCGTTCTCCGGGACAGGGGAGGGTATGGCTACACCTTC. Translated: CSVLRDRGGYGYTF.

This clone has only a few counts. CDR3 sequence reads: CASSIGPTYEQYF. As DNA, the CDR3 is TGTGCCAGCAGTATAGGGCCTACCTACGAGCAGTACTTC. The rearrangement links TRBV6-5 to TRBJ2-7, with no clear D. This CDR3 contains 13 residues. The V gene's germline CDR1 is MNHEY and CDR2 SVGAGI. V lost 5 bases and J lost 2, with 10 bases in between.

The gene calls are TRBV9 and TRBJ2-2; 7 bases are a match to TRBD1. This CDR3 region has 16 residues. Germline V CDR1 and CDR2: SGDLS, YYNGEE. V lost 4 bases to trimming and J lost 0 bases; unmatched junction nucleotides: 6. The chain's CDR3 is CASSPQTGTNTGELFF. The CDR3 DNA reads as TGTGCCAGCAGCCCACAGACAGGGACGAACACCGGGGAGCTGTTTTTT.

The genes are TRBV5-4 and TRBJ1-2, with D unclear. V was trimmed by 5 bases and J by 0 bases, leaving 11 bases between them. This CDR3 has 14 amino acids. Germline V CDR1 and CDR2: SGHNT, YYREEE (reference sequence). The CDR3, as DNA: TGTGCCAGCAGAAGAGGGCCTACTAACTATGGCTACACCTTC. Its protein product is CASRRGPTNYGYTF.

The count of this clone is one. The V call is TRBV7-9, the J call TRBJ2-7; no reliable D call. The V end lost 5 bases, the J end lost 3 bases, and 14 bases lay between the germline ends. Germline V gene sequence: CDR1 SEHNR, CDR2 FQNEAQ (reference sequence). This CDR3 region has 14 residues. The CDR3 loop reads CASSPQPTYYEQYF. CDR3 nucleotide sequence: TGTGCCAGCAGCCCGCAACCGACCTACTACGAGCAGTACTTC.